The next 9 T cell receptor beta chains were all read from a single sample in a study of T cell responses to AZD1222 COVID-19 vaccine. Libraries were prepared by immunoSEQ multiplex PCR; TCRdb keeps only in-frame clonotypes and omits some of them. Here the sample spans approximately 180,000 clones, about nine tenths being singletons. The sequenced sample was peripheral blood, obtained on day 0 of AZD1222 vaccination. Receptors were obtained from an adult in good health.

The chain joins TRBV10-1 to TRBJ1-2; possibly TRBD1 for D (5 bases). V was clipped by 2 bases and J by 0 bases, with 16 bases between them. This CDR3 region has 17 residues. Germline-derived CDR1 and CDR2 are WNHNN and SYGVQD (reference sequence). The CDR3, as DNA: TGCGCCAGCAGTGAGCGGGTGCAGGGCCTCTCTAACTATGGCTACACCTTC. As protein: CASSERVQGLSNYGYTF.

The CDR3 DNA reads TGCGCCAGCAGCATCCTAGACCCCAATAGTGAAGCTTTCTTT. Encoded protein: CASSILDPNSEAFF. The rearrangement links TRBV5-1 to TRBJ1-1; D is ambiguous. V gave up 4 bases and J gave up 7 bases, with 17 bases separating them. Germline CDR1 and CDR2: SGHRS and YFSETQ. This CDR3 contains 14 residues.

The chain has TRBV18 and TRBJ1-5; a possible D gene is TRBD1 (5 bases). V was clipped by 0 bases and J by 6 bases, with 9 bases between them. CDR1 is KGHSH, CDR2 LQKENI, per germline. CDR3 length equals 14 residues. The CDR3 reads CASSPPPGSQPQHF. The CDR3, as DNA: TGTGCCAGCTCACCACCGCCAGGGTCTCAGCCCCAGCATTTT.

This chain connects TRBV12-3 or TRBV12-4 to TRBJ1-1, with unresolved D. There are 13 residues in the CDR3. Trimming took off 5 bases at V and 2 bases at J, with 9 bases between the two ends. The chain's CDR3 is CASSLKLNTEAFF. The CDR3 bases are TGTGCCAGCAGTCTGAAACTAAACACTGAAGCTTTCTTT.

V is TRBV27 and J is TRBJ2-1; 11 positions match TRBD2. J gave up 9 bases and V 7 bases, and 14 bases lay outside the gene matches. The germline V gene encodes CDR1 MNHEY and CDR2 SMNVEV (reference sequence). The CDR3 spans 16 residues. The CDR3 is CASKSLIAGGLSEQFF. CDR3 nucleotides: TGTGCCAGCAAATCCCTAATAGCGGGGGGGCTTAGTGAGCAGTTCTTC.

V and J are TRBV7-2 and TRBJ2-7; TRBD1 matches 9 bases. The CDR3 contains 12 residues. The V gene end was trimmed by 10 bases and the J gene end by 2 bases; junction bases not matched to a gene: 3. In germline, CDR1 is SGHTA, CDR2 FQGNSA. This CDR3 is CAIYRGPYEQYF. As DNA, the CDR3 is TGTGCCATTTACAGGGGGCCCTACGAGCAGTACTTC.

The chain has TRBV4-3 and TRBJ2-7; TRBD2 agrees at 13 bases. Germline CDR1 reads LGHNA; CDR2 reads YSLEER. The CDR3 spans 17 residues. The ends lost 2 bases at V and 0 bases at J; junction bases unmatched: 4. The CDR3 DNA sequence: TGCGCCAGCAGCCAATTCGGGACTAGCGGGGACTCCTACGAGCAGTACTTC. It yields the protein CASSQFGTSGDSYEQYF.

The gene calls are TRBV6-1 and TRBJ2-7, with D tentatively TRBD2 (6 bases). V lost 1 base and J lost 1, with 14 bases in between. Per germline, CDR1 MNHNS and CDR2 SASEGT. The CDR3 covers 16 residues. For the CDR3, the DNA is TGTGCCAGCAGTGAAGTTGTACTGGGGGGTTCCTACGAGCAGTACTTC. Translating gives CASSEVVLGGSYEQYF.

The genes are TRBV28 and TRBJ2-1, with TRBD1 matching over 11 bases. CDR1 and CDR2 from the germline V gene are MDHEN and SYDVKM. The CDR3 length is 16 residues. After removal of 6 bases from V and 3 bases from J, the junction contained 7 bases not matched to a gene. For the CDR3, the DNA is TGTGCCAGCAGGCACAGGACAGGGGGCGGCTACAATGAGCAGTTCTTC. The encoded protein is CASRHRTGGGYNEQFF.